The clone carrying this T cell receptor beta chain was picked up one time. Its specificity is unknown. Sequencing was performed with immunoSEQ multiplex PCR; in TCRdb, only in-frame clones are kept and a portion is missing. The data contain under 70,000 clones, approximately 86% of them singletons. The CDR3 is 16 amino acids. The V gene's germline CDR1 is SGHVS and CDR2 FQNEAQ. V lost 4 bases, J lost 0 bases, and 16 bases lay in between. The data are from a study of OX40 agonist ivuxolimab in advanced cancers. Findings and caveats of the study: There were, on average, more expanded clones in CD8+ T cells than in CD4+. Those patients achieving a partial response at 0.1-3.0 mg/kg showed among the lowest clonal expansion.

The J gene is TRBJ2-7, the V gene TRBV7-8; unclear D gene. The source of this sequence is an adult with an advanced solid tumor such as melanoma, head and neck, liver or kidney cancer. This sample comprised CD4+ or CD8+ T cells sorted from blood, obtained in a trial of the OX40 agonist ivuxolimab. DNA of the CDR3: TGTGCCAGCAGCTACCTGGGTGGTCAGAGCTCCTACGAGCAGTACTTC. It specifies CASSYLGGQSSYEQYF. The variable domain in full, completed from reference TRBV7-8 and TRBJ2-7, reads GAGVSQSPRYKVAKRGQDVALRCDPISGHVSLFWYQQALGQGPEFLTYFQNEAQLDKSGLPSDRFFAERPEGSVSTLKIQRTQQEDSAVYLCASSYLGGQSSYEQYFGPGTRLTVT.